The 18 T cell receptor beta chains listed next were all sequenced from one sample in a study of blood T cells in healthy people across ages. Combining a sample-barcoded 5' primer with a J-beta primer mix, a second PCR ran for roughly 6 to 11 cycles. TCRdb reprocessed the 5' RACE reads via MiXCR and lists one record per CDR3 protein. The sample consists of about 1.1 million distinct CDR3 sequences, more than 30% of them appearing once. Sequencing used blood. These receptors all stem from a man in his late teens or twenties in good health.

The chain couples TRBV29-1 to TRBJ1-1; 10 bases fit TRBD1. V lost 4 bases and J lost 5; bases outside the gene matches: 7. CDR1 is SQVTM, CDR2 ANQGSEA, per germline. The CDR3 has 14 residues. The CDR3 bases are TGCAGCGTTGGAGACGACAGGGGGCGAACTGAAGCTTTCTTT. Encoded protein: CSVGDDRGRTEAFF.

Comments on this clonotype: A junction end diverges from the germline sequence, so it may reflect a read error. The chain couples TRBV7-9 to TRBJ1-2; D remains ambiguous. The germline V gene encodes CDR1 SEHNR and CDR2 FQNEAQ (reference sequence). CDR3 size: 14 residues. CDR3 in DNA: TGTGCCAACAGCTTAGGGTCCACATCCTATGGCTACACCTTC. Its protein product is CANSLGSTSYGYTF.

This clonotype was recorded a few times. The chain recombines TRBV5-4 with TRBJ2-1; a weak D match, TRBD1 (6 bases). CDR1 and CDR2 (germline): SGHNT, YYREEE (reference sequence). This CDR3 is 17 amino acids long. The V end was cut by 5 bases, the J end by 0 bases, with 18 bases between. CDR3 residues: CASRVWGNRVSYNEQFF. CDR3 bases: TGTGCCAGCAGGGTTTGGGGCAACAGGGTCTCCTACAATGAGCAGTTCTTC.

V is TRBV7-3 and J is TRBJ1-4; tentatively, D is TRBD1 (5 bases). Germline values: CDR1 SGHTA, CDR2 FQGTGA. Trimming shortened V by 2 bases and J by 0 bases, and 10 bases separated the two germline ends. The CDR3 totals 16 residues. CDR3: CASSLLDTTTNEKLFF. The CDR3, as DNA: TGTGCCAGCAGCTTATTGGACACCACAACTAATGAAAAACTGTTTTTT.

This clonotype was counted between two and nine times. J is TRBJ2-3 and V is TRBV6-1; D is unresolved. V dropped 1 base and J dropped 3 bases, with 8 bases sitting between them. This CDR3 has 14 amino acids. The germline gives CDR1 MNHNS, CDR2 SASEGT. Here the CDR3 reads CASSEVLETDTQYF. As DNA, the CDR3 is TGTGCCAGCAGTGAAGTGCTAGAGACAGATACGCAGTATTTT.

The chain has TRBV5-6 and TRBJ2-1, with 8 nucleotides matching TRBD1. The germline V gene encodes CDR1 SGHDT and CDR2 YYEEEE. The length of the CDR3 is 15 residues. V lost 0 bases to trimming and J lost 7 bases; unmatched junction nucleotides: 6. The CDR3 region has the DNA TGTGCCAGCAGCTTGGTTCCGACAGGGGTTAATGAGCAGTTCTTC. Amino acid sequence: CASSLVPTGVNEQFF.

This CDR3 is CASNHRGTEAFF. DNA for the CDR3: TGTGCCAGCAATCACAGAGGTACCGAAGCTTTCTTT. The chain is built from TRBV12-3 or TRBV12-4 and TRBJ1-1; D uncertain. The CDR3 runs 12 residues. Trimming took off 7 bases at V and 8 bases at J, with 14 bases between the two ends.

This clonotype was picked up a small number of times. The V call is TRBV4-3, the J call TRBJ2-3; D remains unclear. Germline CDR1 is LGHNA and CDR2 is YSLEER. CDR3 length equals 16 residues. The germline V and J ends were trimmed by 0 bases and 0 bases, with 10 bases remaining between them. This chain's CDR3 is CASSQDKTSSTDTQYF. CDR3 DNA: TGCGCCAGCAGCCAAGATAAAACGAGTAGCACAGATACGCAGTATTTT.

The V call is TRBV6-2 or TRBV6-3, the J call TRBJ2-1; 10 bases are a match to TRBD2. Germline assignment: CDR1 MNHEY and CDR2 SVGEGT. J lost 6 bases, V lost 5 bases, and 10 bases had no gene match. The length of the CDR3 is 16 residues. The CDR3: CASSSWRASGGNEQFF. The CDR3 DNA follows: TGTGCCAGCAGTAGTTGGCGGGCTAGCGGGGGCAATGAGCAGTTCTTC.

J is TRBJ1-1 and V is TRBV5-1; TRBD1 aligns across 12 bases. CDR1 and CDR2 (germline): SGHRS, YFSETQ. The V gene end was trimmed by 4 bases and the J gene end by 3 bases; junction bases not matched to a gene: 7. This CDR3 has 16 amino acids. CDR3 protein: CASSEGTGGVDTEAFF. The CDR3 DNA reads TGCGCCAGCAGCGAGGGGACAGGGGGCGTCGACACTGAAGCTTTCTTT. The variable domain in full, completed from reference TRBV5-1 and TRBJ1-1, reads KAGVTQTPRYLIKTRGQQVTLSCSPISGHRSVSWYQQTPGQGLQFLFEYFSETQRNKGNFPGRFSGRQFSNSRSEMNVSTLELGDSALYLCASSEGTGGVDTEAFFGQGTRLTVV.

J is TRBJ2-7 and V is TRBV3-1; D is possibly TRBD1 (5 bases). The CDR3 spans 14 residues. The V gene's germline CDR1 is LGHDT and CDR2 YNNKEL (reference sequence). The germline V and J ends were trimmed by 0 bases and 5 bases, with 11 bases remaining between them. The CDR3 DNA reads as TGTGCCAGCAGCCAAGATGCAGGGTTAGACGAGCAGTACTTC. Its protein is CASSQDAGLDEQYF.

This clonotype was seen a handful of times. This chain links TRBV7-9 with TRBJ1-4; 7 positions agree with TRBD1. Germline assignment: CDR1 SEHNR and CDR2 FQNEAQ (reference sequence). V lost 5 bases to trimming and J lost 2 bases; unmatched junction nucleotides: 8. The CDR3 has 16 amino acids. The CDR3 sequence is CASSEARDSTNEKLFF. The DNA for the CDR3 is TGTGCCAGCAGCGAGGCCAGGGACAGCACTAATGAAAAACTGTTTTTT.

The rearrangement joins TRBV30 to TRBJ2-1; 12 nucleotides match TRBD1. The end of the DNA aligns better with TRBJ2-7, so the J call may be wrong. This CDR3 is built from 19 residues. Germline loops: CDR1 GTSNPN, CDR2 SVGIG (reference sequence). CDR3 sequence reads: CAWSVGTGGPKQTYNEQYF. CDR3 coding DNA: TGTGCCTGGAGTGTAGGGACAGGGGGCCCTAAACAAACCTACAATGAGCAGTACTTC.

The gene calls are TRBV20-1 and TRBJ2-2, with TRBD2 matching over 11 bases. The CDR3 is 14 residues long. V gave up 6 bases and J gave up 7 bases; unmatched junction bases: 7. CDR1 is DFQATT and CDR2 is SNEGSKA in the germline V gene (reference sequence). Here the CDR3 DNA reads TGCAGTGCAATAGCGGGGGGGCCCGTCGGGGAGCTGTTTTTT. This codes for CSAIAGGPVGELFF.

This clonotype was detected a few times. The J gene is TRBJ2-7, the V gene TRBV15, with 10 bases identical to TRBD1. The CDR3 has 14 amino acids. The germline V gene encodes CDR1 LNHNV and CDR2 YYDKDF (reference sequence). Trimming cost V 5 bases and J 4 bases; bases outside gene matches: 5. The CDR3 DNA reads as TGTGCCACCAGCGATCGGACAGGGGGTTACGAGCAGTACTTC. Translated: CATSDRTGGYEQYF.

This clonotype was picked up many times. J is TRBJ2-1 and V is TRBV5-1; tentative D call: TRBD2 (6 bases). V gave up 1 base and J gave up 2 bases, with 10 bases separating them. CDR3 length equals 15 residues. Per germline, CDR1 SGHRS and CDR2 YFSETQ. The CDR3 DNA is TGCGCCAGCAGCTTGCCGTCGGGGGCCTACAATGAGCAGTTCTTC. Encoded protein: CASSLPSGAYNEQFF.

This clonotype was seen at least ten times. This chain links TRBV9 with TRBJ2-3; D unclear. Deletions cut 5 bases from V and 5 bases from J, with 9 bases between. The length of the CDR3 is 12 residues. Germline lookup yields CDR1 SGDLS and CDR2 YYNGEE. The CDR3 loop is CASSARLDTQYF. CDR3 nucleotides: TGTGCCAGCAGTGCTCGGTTAGATACGCAGTATTTT.

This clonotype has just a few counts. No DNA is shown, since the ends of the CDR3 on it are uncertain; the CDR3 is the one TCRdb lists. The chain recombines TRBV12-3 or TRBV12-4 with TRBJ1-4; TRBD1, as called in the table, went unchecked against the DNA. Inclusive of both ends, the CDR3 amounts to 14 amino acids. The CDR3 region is CASSFGPGREKLFF.